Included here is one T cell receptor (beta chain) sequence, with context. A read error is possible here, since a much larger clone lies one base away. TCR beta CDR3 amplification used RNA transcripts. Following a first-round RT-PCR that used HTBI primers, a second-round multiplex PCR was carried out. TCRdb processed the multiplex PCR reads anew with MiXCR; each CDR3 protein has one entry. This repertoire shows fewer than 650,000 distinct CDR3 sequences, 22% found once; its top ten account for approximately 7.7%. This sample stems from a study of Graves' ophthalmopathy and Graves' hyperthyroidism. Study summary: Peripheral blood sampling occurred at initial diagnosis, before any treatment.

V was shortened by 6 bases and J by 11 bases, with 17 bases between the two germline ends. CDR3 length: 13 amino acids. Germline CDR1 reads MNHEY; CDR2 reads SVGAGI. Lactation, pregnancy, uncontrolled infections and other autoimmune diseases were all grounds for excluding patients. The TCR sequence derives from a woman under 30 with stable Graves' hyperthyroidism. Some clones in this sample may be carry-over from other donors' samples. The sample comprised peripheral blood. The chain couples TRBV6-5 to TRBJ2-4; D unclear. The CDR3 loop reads CASSPPRIDVQYF. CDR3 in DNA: TGTGCCAGCAGCCCCCCCAGGATTGACGTTCAGTACTTC.